Given below is one T cell receptor beta chain in context. In its sample, this clone comes out as medium-sized (0.01 to 0.1%). Its specific antigen is unknown. Base qualities are not recorded, but no much larger clone differs from it by a single base. The CDR3 covers 15 residues, taking in both the cysteine and the phenylalanine. Here the CDR3 DNA is all that survives: 45 bases in frame from base 1. Based on the germline V gene, the CDR1 and CDR2 sequences are SGHDN and FVKESK. V loses 4 bases of germline sequence and J loses 0 bases, and the interval between the two ends is 13 bases. This sample stems from a study of vaccination effects on CD4 cells after COVID-19 (dated 2022 in TCRdb). In terms of the full investigation: Two doses of either the BNT162b2 or the mRNA-1273 mRNA SARS-CoV-2 vaccine were administered to participants. SARS-CoV-2 spike-specific CD4+ TCR repertoires from before and after mRNA vaccination were compared in COVID-19 convalescent patients and in infection-naive vaccine recipients. The full study included approximately nine COVID-19 convalescent patients and a handful of SARS-CoV-2-naive healthy vaccine recipients. Pre-vaccine samples from a couple of convalescent patients were drawn 16 days and one week before the first dose, 142 and 148 days after COVID-19 diagnosis. Cultures from other donors in the study were sequenced with the Oncomine TCR Beta short-read assay on an Illumina iSeq 100.

In the ViraFEST assay, PBMC were stimulated with viral peptide pools, and antigen-specific CD4+ T cell clonotypes were then identified by expansion using TCR sequencing. After more than nine days of culture, CD4+ T cells were isolated with the EasySep CD4+ T cell isolation kit. PCR-confirmed SARS-CoV-2 infection had occurred in convalescent patients between March and December 2020, before the Alpha, Beta and Delta variants emerged in the United States. Some 2 million PBMC per well were cultured in IMDM with 5% human AB serum, roughly 10 IU/ml IL-2 and gentamicin, plus 10 ug/ml peptides. Half of the culture medium was replaced with fresh IL-2-containing medium on days 3 and 7. Unless otherwise noted, each peptide stimulation condition was cultured in triplicate wells. PBMC were separated from whole blood using Ficoll-Paque Plus gradient centrifugation and were then either cryopreserved at -140C or used fresh. Overlapping peptide pools spanned the spike proteins of SARS-CoV-2 and the common cold coronaviruses HCoV-NL63, HCoV-OC43 and HCoV-229E. Genomic DNA was extracted from cultured CD4+ T cells with the QIAamp micro DNA kit.

The library came from the immunoSEQ multiplex PCR assay. TCR beta CDR3 sequencing was performed on DNA from the cultured, isolated CD4+ T cells. The original pipeline was this. The analysis removed non-productive TCR sequences, trimmed reads to the CDR3 region, and retained only CDR3s that were 7 or more amino acids long. The MANAFEST web app was used to pick out antigen-specific clonotypes by comparing their expansion in peptide wells with that in reference cultures. Positive clones required FDR<0.05 expansion versus reference and all other wells, odds ratio above 5, and frequency above 0.1% in two replicate wells. A clonotype was called cross-reactive if it was significantly expanded both in SARS-CoV-2 spike wells and in at least one common cold coronavirus spike condition. CDR3 similarity was assessed by Levenshtein distance using the stringdist R package, and unrooted trees were constructed with ape in R 3.6.1. Held by TCRdb, this immuneACCESS table contains in-frame sequences only and omits some clones. Under half of the omission traces to an unresolved V gene where checked; the cause of the rest is unknown. V, J and clone size are taken as reported in that table, and D and trimming were inferred from the DNA itself. The sample table contains 35,000 to 45,000 clones; only one count was recorded for around 73% of them. The ten largest clones capture approximately 15% of the sample.

What the research found in general, with its limitations: For convalescent patients, new clones induced by the vaccine made up most of the post-vaccine spike-reactive repertoire, and these new clones were largely distinct from the clones induced by infection. The study was limited by a small number of convalescent patients and lacked early post-infection timepoints. Clones induced by infection and clones induced by vaccination both contracted markedly at late timepoints after vaccination, which fits with T cell responses waning over time.

This clonotype originated in a human donor who had a prior SARS-CoV-2 infection. This specimen was CD4+ T cells from PBMCs cultured with HCoV-NL63 spike peptides, taken before COVID-19 vaccination. Taken with the paper, the label for cell subset or site translates to: HCoV-NL63 spike overlapping peptide pool stimulation. The rearrangement combines TRBV14 with TRBJ2-7; the D gene remains uncertain. CDR3 sequence: CASSRLGYSSYEQYF. The DNA sequence is as follows: TGTGCCAGCAGCCGCCTCGGGTATAGCTCCTACGAGCAGTACTTC. With all but the CDR3 taken from the reference TRBV14 and TRBJ2-7 genes, the full variable domain is: EAGVTQFPSHSVIEKGQTVTLRCDPISGHDNLYWYRRVMGKEIKFLLHFVKESKQDESGMPNNRFLAERTGGTYSTLKVQPAELEDSGVYFCASSRLGYSSYEQYFGPGTRLTVT.